Listed here is a single T cell receptor (beta chain). This receptor's antigen is unknown. Base qualities are not at hand, and no much larger clone is one base apart. The trial excluded patients who had a history of autoimmune disease or were on systemic immunosuppression. In every dose cohort, peripheral blood was drawn for TCR sequencing at baseline, cycle 4 day 1, and cycle 7 day 1. The samples were drawn from a first-in-human, open-label, multicenter phase I dose-escalation trial of ivuxolimab. Adults with locally advanced or metastatic melanoma, renal cell carcinoma, hepatocellular carcinoma or head and neck squamous cell carcinoma were enrolled in the trial. CD4+ and CD8+ T cells were sorted separately from peripheral blood before TCR sequencing. These data originate in a study of OX40 agonist ivuxolimab in advanced cancers. General notes on the study: Ivuxolimab was a fully human IgG2 agonistic monoclonal antibody targeting the costimulatory receptor OX40 (CD134). Intravenous ivuxolimab was administered to patients every 2 weeks at six dose levels: 0.01, 0.1, 0.3, 1.5, 3 and 10 mg/kg. Partial responses occurred in three dose-escalation patients, of whom one had hepatocellular carcinoma and two had cutaneous melanoma. The paper describes the monotherapy dose-escalation part (N ≈ 51 patients) of the phase I trial of ivuxolimab. A male proportion of 82.7% and a mean age of approximately 61 years, ranging from roughly 20 to 80, were recorded for the dose-escalation cohort. Peripheral TCRbeta sequencing aimed to test whether ivuxolimab altered TCR sequence diversity and caused clonal T-cell expansion. Patients were allowed to have had prior anti-PD-1, anti-PD-L1 or anti-CTLA-4 therapy, and approximately 41% of the dose-escalation patients had previously received checkpoint inhibitors. Of the 52 patients in dose escalation, 19 had hepatocellular carcinoma, around 15 had melanoma, 9 had renal cell carcinoma and 9 had head and neck cancer.

General study outcomes and caveats: The antigen specificity of the clonally expanded peripheral T cells was not determined. At doses of 0.1 to 3.0 mg/kg, clonal expansion of both CD4+ and CD8+ T cells in blood was seen between baseline and week 6. Low levels of normalized T-cell clonal expansion were also seen in some patients who did not respond. In partial responders in the 0.1-3.0 mg/kg groups, normalized peripheral clonal expansion was found to be among the lowest, especially among CD8+ T cells. After ivuxolimab, CD8+ T cells had more expanded clones than CD4+ T cells on average.

The CDR3 spans 14 residues, from the cysteine through the phenylalanine. The DNA shown is the 42-base CDR3, in frame from base 1. Based on the germline V gene, the CDR1 and CDR2 sequences are SGHDT and YYEEEE. V is pruned by 4 bases and J by 6 bases, leaving 6 bases of the junction without a gene match. Genomic DNA was extracted from sorted cells for sequencing of the TCRbeta CDR3 region. TCRbeta CDR3 regions were sequenced using the immunoSEQ Assay. Entries here come from immuneACCESS through TCRdb and include only in-frame sequences with V and J called. Some clones fail to appear in such tables; in the studies checked, an unresolved V gene covers under half of the shortfall, and the cause of the remainder is unknown. A total of roughly 67,000 clones appear in this sample, nearly 95% of them only once. The biggest ten clones account for around 15% of the sample.

This clonotype was obtained from an adult with an advanced solid tumor such as melanoma, head and neck, liver or kidney cancer. The chain couples TRBV5-6 to TRBJ1-5, with 8 bases matching TRBD1. Sequenced here: CD4+ or CD8+ T cells sorted from blood, sampled in a trial of the OX40 agonist ivuxolimab. CDR3 region: CASSPQGALQPQHF. The DNA is TGTGCCAGCAGCCCCCAGGGGGCACTTCAGCCCCAGCATTTT. With the portions outside the CDR3 filled from the reference TRBV5-6 and TRBJ1-5 genes, the complete variable region becomes DAGVTQSPTHLIKTRGQQVTLRCSPKSGHDTVSWYQQALGQGPQFIFQYYEEEERQRGNFPDRFSGHQFPNYSSELNVNALLLGDSALYLCASSPQGALQPQHFGDGTRLSIL.